What follows are 23 T cell receptor beta chains derived from one specimen sequenced in a study of T cell repertoires and HLA-DP antigens (dated by TCRdb to 2017 to 2018). Library preparation was by the immunoSEQ multiplex PCR assay. TCRdb stores this immuneACCESS table with in-frame sequences only. Part of the clones is absent; in the studies checked, under half of the shortfall reflects unresolved V genes, and no reason is known for the rest. For this sample the table gives about 120,000 clones, of which around 92% were detected only once. Of the sample, 0.27% falls within the top ten clones. Their specific antigens are unknown. Specimen: CD4+ T cells from PBMCs. Source of these receptors: a woman younger than 35 in good health and CMV-seronegative.

Regarding this clone: In the same sample, other DNA sequences code for this CDR3. The rearrangement joins TRBV25-1 to TRBJ1-2, with unresolved D. V was clipped by 5 bases and J by 9 bases, with 10 bases between them. CDR1 is MGHDK, CDR2 SYGVNS, per germline. The CDR3 is 11 amino acids. The CDR3 is CASSKRTRYTF. The CDR3 DNA sequence: TGTGCCAGCAGTAAGAGGACTCGCTACACCTTC.

This sequence joins TRBV28 and TRBJ2-7, with 10 bases lining up with TRBD1. After removal of 7 bases from V and 3 bases from J, the junction contained 9 bases not matched to a gene. The CDR3 contains 15 residues. Germline V gene sequence: CDR1 MDHEN, CDR2 SYDVKM. Written as DNA, the CDR3 is TGTGCCAGCACCCCCGGGACAGGGGTATTCTACGAGCAGTACGTC. Its protein is CASTPGTGVFYEQYV.

Concerning this clone itself: Distinct nucleotide sequences in the sample also encode this CDR3. The rearrangement links TRBV7-8 to TRBJ1-5; a possible D gene is TRBD1 (6 bases). The germline CDR1 and CDR2 sequences are SGHVS and FQNEAQ. This CDR3 is built from 13 residues. Deletions cut 4 bases from V and 2 bases from J, with 6 bases between. CDR3 coding DNA: TGTGCCAGCAGCTACAGGGGCAATCAGCCCCAGCATTTT. Translation gives CASSYRGNQPQHF.

The J gene is TRBJ2-2, the V gene TRBV9; 13 bases fit TRBD2. The CDR3 is 16 residues long. Germline V gene lookup returns CDR1 SGDLS and CDR2 YYNGEE. V shed 2 bases, J shed 6 bases, and the junction held 4 bases outside the gene matches. The CDR3 coding sequence is TGTGCCAGCAGCGTTAGACTAGCGGGGGGATCCGGGGAGCTGTTTTTT. Translating it yields CASSVRLAGGSGELFF.

V is TRBV6-6 and J is TRBJ2-7; 8 bases align to TRBD2. Per the germline V gene, CDR1 is MNHNY and CDR2 is SVGAGI (reference sequence). V trimming: 7 bases; J trimming: 4 bases; junction bases outside the gene matches: 9. CDR3 length: 14 residues. DNA of the CDR3: TGTGCCAGCATCGCGACTAGCGAGACGTACGAGCAGTACTTC. Its protein is CASIATSETYEQYF.

This clone was observed a handful of times. V and J are TRBV7-2 and TRBJ1-4; no clear D gene. Trimming removed 2 bases from V and 0 bases from J, with 4 bases in between. This CDR3 has 14 amino acids. CDR1 and CDR2 (germline): SGHTA, FQGNSA. The CDR3 DNA sequence: TGTGCCAGCAGCTTACAGGCAACTAATGAAAAACTGTTTTTT. Amino acids: CASSLQATNEKLFF.

The V gene is TRBV27, the J gene TRBJ2-4, with 8 bases that match TRBD2. This CDR3 has 16 amino acids. The J segment lost 1 base and the V segment lost 6 bases, leaving 8 bases of the junction unmatched. Germline loops: CDR1 MNHEY, CDR2 SMNVEV (reference sequence). This CDR3 is CASSGGTGGAKNIQYF. CDR3 DNA: TGTGCCAGCAGCGGAGGCACGGGGGGGGCCAAAAACATTCAGTACTTC.

This clone was picked up one time. This rearrangement joins TRBV6-5 to TRBJ1-5, with a tentative D call TRBD1 (5 bases). Trimming removed 0 bases from V and 4 bases from J, with 10 bases in between. The CDR3 spans 15 residues. Germline V gene sequence: CDR1 MNHEY, CDR2 SVGAGI. CDR3 protein: CASSYSIQGNQPQHF. In DNA, the CDR3 is TGTGCCAGCAGTTACTCGATCCAGGGTAATCAGCCCCAGCATTTT.

V and J are TRBV5-1 and TRBJ2-5; 9 bases are shared with TRBD2. V lost 1 base to trimming and J lost 6 bases; unmatched junction nucleotides: 10. This CDR3 spans 16 amino acids. Germline lookup yields CDR1 SGHRS and CDR2 YFSETQ. The CDR3 DNA follows: TGCGCCAGCAGCTTGACTACTAGCGGGTCTTCGAAGACCCAGTACTTC. It yields the protein CASSLTTSGSSKTQYF.

This chain connects TRBV29-1 to TRBJ1-2; a possible D gene is TRBD1 (6 bases). There are 13 residues in the CDR3. The germline V gene encodes CDR1 SQVTM and CDR2 ANQGSEA. V shed 6 bases and J shed 8 bases, with 19 bases lying between them. CDR3 nucleotides: TGCAGCGTGACCCCACGTTTGGGGGCCGGCTACACCTTC. It encodes CSVTPRLGAGYTF.

The chain carries TRBV7-2 and TRBJ2-1; 7 positions match TRBD2. The CDR3 extends over 15 amino acids. Losses at the gene ends were 5 bases for V and 0 bases for J; bases not matched to a gene: 4. The germline V gene encodes CDR1 SGHTA and CDR2 FQGNSA. The CDR3 bases are TGTGCCAGCAGCGCCGGGGGGAGCTCCTACAATGAGCAGTTCTTC. Translating gives CASSAGGSSYNEQFF.

This clone was recorded only once. The V and J genes are TRBV7-9 and TRBJ1-2; 8 bases are shared with TRBD1. This CDR3 is 14 amino acids long. Germline CDR1 SEHNR, CDR2 FQNEAQ (reference sequence). Germline trimming cut 5 bases from V and 6 bases from J; bases unmatched to any gene: 8. This CDR3 is CASSSKDRGDGYTF. CDR3 sequence (DNA): TGTGCCAGCAGCAGTAAAGACAGGGGCGATGGCTACACCTTC.

The rearrangement links TRBV10-1 to TRBJ2-5; D is tentatively TRBD1 or TRBD2 (6 bases each). This CDR3 has 16 amino acids. Germline V CDR1 and CDR2: WNHNN, SYGVQD (reference sequence). Trimming stripped 4 bases from V and 2 bases from J, with 17 bases between. The CDR3 DNA follows: TGCGCCAGCAGTGGTAAAGGAAAAGGGGGGCAAGAGACCCAGTACTTC. It is translated as CASSGKGKGGQETQYF.

The rearrangement uses TRBV5-1 and TRBJ2-3; TRBD2 matches at 7 bases. Germline CDR1 reads SGHRS; CDR2 reads YFSETQ. V was pared by 6 bases and J by 4 bases, with 8 bases of the junction left unmatched. The CDR3 runs to 14 residues. CDR3 coding DNA: TGCGCCAGCACCTATGGCGGGAGTGCAGATACGCAGTATTTT. As protein: CASTYGGSADTQYF.

The CDR3 reads CAISRTGGDYNEQFF. In DNA, the CDR3 is TGTGCCATCAGTCGGACAGGGGGAGACTACAATGAGCAGTTCTTC. V and J are TRBV10-3 and TRBJ2-1; 10 nucleotides agree with TRBD1. In germline, CDR1 is ENHRY, CDR2 SYGVKD. The CDR3 has 15 residues. V lost 5 bases, J lost 3 bases, and 4 bases stayed unmatched.

The rearrangement joins TRBV5-6 to TRBJ2-4; 7 nucleotides match TRBD1. J gave up 2 bases and V 4 bases, and 3 bases lay outside the gene matches. This CDR3 has 14 amino acids. Germline CDR1 and CDR2: SGHDT and YYEEEE. The DNA for the CDR3 is TGTGCCAGCAGCAGACAGGGAACCAAAAACATTCAGTACTTC. Translated: CASSRQGTKNIQYF.

This rearrangement joins TRBV5-4 to TRBJ1-1; D is unresolved. V lost 4 bases, J lost 0 bases, and 13 bases lay in between. The CDR3 extends over 15 amino acids. CDR1 SGHNT and CDR2 YYREEE come from the germline V gene (reference sequence). This chain's CDR3 is CASSQGTLMNTEAFF. DNA of the CDR3: TGTGCCAGCAGCCAAGGAACTTTAATGAACACTGAAGCTTTCTTT.

The rearrangement uses TRBV6-6 and TRBJ1-2; possibly TRBD1 for D (6 bases). The germline gives CDR1 MNHNY, CDR2 SVGAGI (reference sequence). The CDR3 spans 15 residues. Trimming took off 0 bases at V and 6 bases at J, with 14 bases between the two ends. The CDR3 is CASSYSWQGKDGYTF. Here the CDR3 DNA reads TGTGCCAGCAGTTACTCTTGGCAGGGGAAGGATGGCTACACCTTC.

This chain connects TRBV6-5 to TRBJ1-1; D is unclear. Germline V gene sequence: CDR1 MNHEY, CDR2 SVGAGI. The CDR3 has 15 amino acids. Deletions cut 6 bases from V and 4 bases from J, with 18 bases between. The CDR3 DNA follows: TGTGCCAGCAGCCGACCACCTGCGCTGGCCACTGAAGCTTTCTTT. Its protein is CASSRPPALATEAFF.

V is TRBV5-1 and J is TRBJ2-2, with D tentatively TRBD1 (5 bases). CDR3 length equals 13 residues. The V end was cut by 2 bases, the J end by 7 bases, with 9 bases between. Germline V CDR1 and CDR2: SGHRS, YFSETQ. CDR3 loop: CASSLSGIGELFF. CDR3 DNA: TGCGCCAGCAGCTTATCAGGGATCGGGGAGCTGTTTTTT.

V is TRBV28 and J is TRBJ1-2, with D uncertain. Trimming took 2 bases from V and 8 from J, leaving 9 bases between them. Germline lookup yields CDR1 MDHEN and CDR2 SYDVKM. The CDR3 is 12 residues long. This CDR3 reads CASSLPGKGYTF. As DNA, the CDR3 is TGTGCCAGCAGTTTACCGGGGAAGGGCTACACCTTC.

The chain couples TRBV5-8 to TRBJ2-7; 7 nucleotides agree with TRBD2. CDR3 length: 16 amino acids. Germline CDR1 reads SGHTS; CDR2 reads YDEGEE. V shed 3 bases and J 3 bases; nucleotides not matched to a gene: 12. CDR3 in amino acids: CASSSLGGRGGYEQYF. Written as DNA, the CDR3 is TGTGCCAGCAGCTCCCTGGGGGGGAGGGGAGGCTACGAGCAGTACTTC.

The count of this clone is one. This chain joins TRBV5-4 and TRBJ2-1; TRBD1 matches at 7 bases. Germline V gives CDR1 SGHNT, CDR2 YYREEE (reference sequence). The CDR3 has 14 amino acids. The V gene end was trimmed by 5 bases and the J gene end by 9 bases; junction bases not matched to a gene: 11. The CDR3 sequence: CASRHLGGRFEQFF. CDR3 in DNA: TGTGCCAGCAGACACCTAGGGGGCCGGTTTGAGCAGTTCTTC.